This TCR beta chain was identified in a study of blood T cells in healthy people across ages. Total RNA extraction produced at least 5.5 micrograms (per sample) for the study. CDR3 length equals 14 residues. Germline CDR1 SEHNR, CDR2 FQNEAQ (reference sequence). V lost 7 bases to trimming and J lost 7 bases; unmatched junction nucleotides: 8. Using a J-beta primer mix together with a sample-barcoded 5' primer, a second PCR was run for about 7 to 12 cycles. TCRdb independently ran MiXCR on the 5' RACE reads; one entry per CDR3 protein. Of some 750,000 distinct CDR3 sequences listed, about 20% are singletons.

The sequencing sample was made of blood. The rearrangement joins TRBV7-9 to TRBJ2-1, with 9 bases aligning to TRBD1. The receptor was derived from a man between 70 and 80 years old in good health. The CDR3 reads CASITGGFSNEQFF. The DNA for the CDR3 is TGTGCCAGCATTACAGGGGGCTTTTCGAATGAGCAGTTCTTC.